Each of the 26 T cell receptor beta chains below was sequenced from the same sample in a study of human T cells and chemical hapten exposure listed by TCRdb under 2021. What the time point label conveys for this sample: patch test 2, 6 weeks after DPC sensitization. The treatment or condition label corresponds to: therapeutic diphenylcyclopropenone sensitization with weekly scalp DPC. Libraries were constructed by RACE. Sequencing relied on a NextSeq 500. TCRdb applied fastp at Q25 and MiXCR to the public reads, then kept only in-frame beta chains. Here each entry gathers all rows of one CDR3 protein and keeps the most common genes and DNA. The sample table shows tens of thousands of distinct CDR3 sequences, and approximately 9.9% are seen once. The top ten constitute 2.2% of the sample. The sample was whole blood, taken in connection with sensitization to the hapten diphenylcyclopropenone (DPC). The source of these receptors is a man aged 35 to 55 with alopecia areata. Some clones in this sample may be carry-over from other donors' samples.

This clonotype has at least ten counts. V gene TRBV21-1 combines with J gene TRBJ2-7; the table's D call of TRBD2 was not tested on the DNA. TRBV21-1 constitutes a pseudogene. CDR3 length: 15 residues. CDR3 region: CASSNIWGTLASQYV. DNA of the CDR3: TGTGCCAGCAGCAATATATGGGGGACTCTAGCGAGTCAGTACGTC.

The chain is built from TRBV6-2 or TRBV6-3 and TRBJ1-5; 9 positions agree with TRBD1. Germline CDR1 reads MNHEY; CDR2 reads SVGEGT. With 7 bases clipped from V and 0 bases from J, the junction kept 7 bases outside the gene matches. This CDR3 comprises 16 residues. Here the CDR3 DNA reads TGTGCCAGCACGGACAGGGGACCTAATAGCAATCAGCCCCAGCATTTT. This encodes CASTDRGPNSNQPQHF.

This clonotype was observed a handful of times. This chain connects TRBV30 to TRBJ1-4; D may be TRBD1 (5 bases). The V gene lost 4 bases and the J gene lost 3 bases, with 12 bases spanning the gap. Germline CDR1 GTSNPN, CDR2 SVGIG (reference sequence). CDR3 length equals 14 residues. CDR3 sequence: CAWMSQGANEKLFF. The CDR3 nucleotides read TGTGCCTGGATGTCACAAGGGGCTAATGAAAAACTGTTTTTT.

The sample holds a few counts of this clonotype. V usage is TRBV12-5 and J usage is TRBJ2-3; no clear D. This CDR3 has 11 amino acids. The V end lost 6 bases, the J end lost 4 bases, and 5 bases lay between the germline ends. The germline V gene has CDR1 LGHNT and CDR2 FRNRAP. The CDR3 DNA follows: TGTGCTAGTGGAAACGCAGATACGCAGTATTTT. This translates into CASGNADTQYF.

This chain joins TRBV6-6 and TRBJ1-1, with D perhaps TRBD1 (5 bases). This CDR3 comprises 14 residues. With 5 bases removed from V and 4 bases from J, the gap between germline ends came to 14 bases. Germline-derived CDR1 and CDR2 are MNHNY and SVGAGI (reference sequence). The CDR3 spells CASSVTSGGTEAFF. The CDR3 DNA reads TGTGCCAGCAGTGTTACCTCGGGGGGCACTGAAGCTTTCTTT.

V gene TRBV6-5 combines with J gene TRBJ2-7; the D is unclear. Looked up from germline, CDR1 is MNHEY and CDR2 is SVGAGI. The CDR3 length is 13 residues. V lost 8 bases to trimming and J lost 1 base, with 12 bases between them. In DNA, the CDR3 is TGTGCCAGCGAAGGGCAGCGATCCTACGAGCAGTACTTC. Translated: CASEGQRSYEQYF.

This clonotype was recorded a few times. The chain is built from TRBV2 and TRBJ2-7; possible D gene TRBD2, 6 bases. The CDR3 consists of 14 residues. The germline V gene encodes CDR1 SNHLY and CDR2 FYNNEI. Trimming left V 2 bases short and J 3 bases short, with 11 bases between. CDR3 region: CASSEFVRDYEQYF. Here the CDR3 DNA reads TGTGCCAGCAGTGAATTCGTGCGGGACTACGAGCAGTACTTC.

This CDR3 is CASSQPLPRHEQYF. CDR3 coding DNA: TGTGCCAGCAGCCAGCCCCTCCCCAGGCACGAGCAGTACTTC. The chain has TRBV16 and TRBJ2-7; D call uncertain. CDR1 and CDR2 from the germline V gene are KGHSY and FQNENV. This CDR3 contains 14 residues. V shed 3 bases and J shed 5 bases, with 14 bases lying between them.

In nucleotides, the CDR3 is TGTGCCAGCAGCCCGGGACTAGGAAAGCAGTACTTC. It yields the protein CASSPGLGKQYF. This chain links TRBV3-1 with TRBJ2-7, with TRBD2 matching 8 bases. V lost 4 bases, J lost 8 bases, and 4 bases stayed unmatched. Germline V gives CDR1 LGHDT, CDR2 YNNKEL (reference sequence). There are 12 residues in the CDR3.

The V call is TRBV5-1, the J call TRBJ2-3; 10 bases align to TRBD2. CDR1 and CDR2 from the germline V gene are SGHRS and YFSETQ. The trim removed 3 bases at V and 2 bases at J, leaving 15 bases unmatched. This CDR3 comprises 19 residues. The CDR3 loop is CASSSSFQTGTSVTDTQYF. The CDR3 coding sequence is TGCGCCAGCAGCTCCAGCTTTCAAACCGGGACTAGCGTCACAGATACGCAGTATTTT.

The rearrangement links TRBV20-1 to TRBJ2-4, with D tentatively TRBD1 (5 bases). The CDR3 sequence is 13 residues long. CDR1 and CDR2 (germline): DFQATT, SNEGSKA (reference sequence). V was pared by 5 bases and J by 0 bases, with 8 bases between. Written as DNA, the CDR3 is TGCAGTGCTGATGACAGAGCCAAAAACATTCAGTACTTC. Protein: CSADDRAKNIQYF.

This clonotype was observed a handful of times. V usage is TRBV11-3 and J usage is TRBJ2-3; D is perhaps TRBD2 (6 bases). There are 14 residues in the CDR3. Germline CDR1 SGHNT, CDR2 YENEEA. V was cut by 8 bases and J by 3 bases, with 15 bases left in between. DNA for the CDR3: TGTGCCAGCCGGGACGGGAGTTGGACAGATACGCAGTATTTT. Its protein is CASRDGSWTDTQYF.

This clonotype was seen a handful of times. CDR3 in DNA: TGCAGTGCTAGGGGGGGCAGCTCCTACGAGCAGTACGTC. The encoded protein is CSARGGSSYEQYV. This chain links TRBV20-1 with TRBJ2-7; D may be TRBD1 or TRBD2 (6 bases each). Trimming stripped 3 bases from V and 0 bases from J, with 9 bases between. Germline assignment: CDR1 DFQATT and CDR2 SNEGSKA (reference sequence). This CDR3 has 13 amino acids.

This chain uses TRBV25-1 with TRBJ1-4, with D unclear. The V end was cut by 6 bases, the J end by 10 bases, with 18 bases between. Germline V lookup: CDR1 MGHDK, CDR2 SYGVNS. The CDR3 is made up of 14 amino acids. The CDR3 reads CASSPEKGGRKLFF. Written as DNA, the CDR3 is TGTGCCAGCAGCCCCGAGAAGGGAGGTAGAAAACTGTTTTTT.

The gene calls are TRBV14 and TRBJ2-3, with D tentatively TRBD2 (5 bases). V lost 0 bases and J lost 6, with 13 bases in between. The CDR3 length is 15 residues. Germline-derived CDR1 and CDR2 are SGHDN and FVKESK. DNA of the CDR3: TGTGCCAGCAGCCAAGAGGCGGGCTGGCCCGATACGCAGTATTTT. It specifies CASSQEAGWPDTQYF.

This sequence joins TRBV24-1 and TRBJ2-3; no definite D call. Trimming left V 1 base short and J 9 bases short, with 7 bases between. CDR1 and CDR2 (germline): KGHDR, SFDVKD. The CDR3 extends over 12 amino acids. CDR3 in DNA: TGTGCCACCAGTGATTTAGTGGAGACGCAGTATTTT. It encodes CATSDLVETQYF.

The chain joins TRBV19 to TRBJ2-5; 9 nucleotides match TRBD1. Germline CDR1 LNHDA, CDR2 SQIVND (reference sequence). The CDR3 totals 15 residues. The V segment lost 3 bases and the J segment 4 bases; nucleotides outside the gene matches: 6. In DNA, the CDR3 is TGTGCCAGTAGTATCGCCGGGACAGGGAGAGAGACCCAGTACTTC. Residues: CASSIAGTGRETQYF.

This chain links TRBV27 with TRBJ2-3, with TRBD1 as a possible D gene (7 bases). The CDR3 has 20 residues. Trimming removed 5 bases at V and 2 bases at J, with 29 bases between. CDR1 and CDR2 from the germline V gene are MNHEY and SMNVEV (reference sequence). CDR3 amino acids: CASSTRDSSNREYSTDTQYF. CDR3 nucleotide sequence: TGTGCCAGCAGTACCCGGGACAGTAGCAATCGGGAGTATTCCACAGATACGCAGTATTTT.

This rearrangement joins TRBV15 to TRBJ2-1; TRBD2 agrees at 9 bases. The ends lost 1 base at V and 5 bases at J; junction bases unmatched: 3. Germline V gives CDR1 LNHNV, CDR2 YYDKDF (reference sequence). The CDR3 runs 15 residues. CDR3 DNA sequence: TGTGCCACCAGCAGAGCGCTAGCGGGAAACAATGAGCAGTTCTTC. Amino acid sequence: CATSRALAGNNEQFF.

The rearrangement uses TRBV7-3 and TRBJ2-6; 8 nucleotides agree with TRBD2. The junction had 13 bases not matched to a gene; V was cut back by 2 bases and J by 1 base. Germline CDR1 and CDR2: SGHTA and FQGTGA. CDR3 length: 20 amino acids. Here the CDR3 DNA reads TGTGCCAGCAGCTTATCCGGACGGGAGGGTCTGGGATCTGGGGCCAACGTCCTGACTTTC. Its translation is CASSLSGREGLGSGANVLTF.

The chain uses TRBV9 and TRBJ2-5; 10 bases fit TRBD2. CDR1 and CDR2 (germline): SGDLS, YYNGEE. The ends lost 2 bases at V and 4 bases at J; junction bases unmatched: 2. This CDR3 contains 14 residues. The CDR3 is CASSVLAGAETQYF. The CDR3, as DNA: TGTGCCAGCAGCGTCCTAGCGGGAGCAGAGACCCAGTACTTC.

Ten or more counts support this clonotype. The V call is TRBV29-1, the J call TRBJ1-1; 8 bases are a match to TRBD1. The CDR3 extends over 15 amino acids. Germline V CDR1 and CDR2: SQVTM, ANQGSEA. The J segment lost 2 bases and the V segment lost 4 bases, leaving 9 bases of the junction unmatched. This CDR3 reads CSVGRDRPTNTEAFF. In nucleotides, the CDR3 is TGCAGCGTTGGCCGGGACAGGCCAACTAACACTGAAGCTTTCTTT.

This clonotype turned up a few times. The J gene is TRBJ2-5, the V gene TRBV28; unclear D gene. The CDR3 sequence is 13 residues long. Trimming removed 11 bases at V and 4 bases at J, with 17 bases between. Germline V CDR1 and CDR2: MDHEN, SYDVKM. The CDR3 bases are TGTGCCTCCGGACCGGCAGGCGGAGAGACCCAGTACTTC. This translates into CASGPAGGETQYF.

This clonotype has at least ten counts. This sequence joins TRBV7-9 and TRBJ2-7; the match to TRBD2 covers 7 bases. Per the germline V gene, CDR1 is SEHNR and CDR2 is FQNEAQ (reference sequence). The CDR3 runs 14 residues. After removal of 5 bases from V and 5 bases from J, the junction contained 9 bases not matched to a gene. This CDR3 reads CASSPQSGNHEQYF. In DNA form, the CDR3 reads TGTGCCAGCAGCCCGCAAAGCGGGAACCACGAGCAGTACTTC. The full variable domain, in which reference TRBV7-9 and TRBJ2-7 provide the parts outside the CDR3, is DTGVSQNPRHKITKRGQNVTFRCDPISEHNRLYWYRQTLGQGPEFLTYFQNEAQLEKSRLLSDRFSAERPKGSFSTLEIQRTEQGDSAMYLCASSPQSGNHEQYFGPGTRLTVT.

CDR3 sequence reads: CASSLLIPNEQFF. The CDR3 DNA reads TGTGCCAGCAGTTTACTCATCCCCAATGAGCAGTTCTTC. The genes are TRBV12-3 or TRBV12-4 and TRBJ2-1, with unresolved D. The V gene lost 2 bases and the J gene lost 6 bases, with 8 bases spanning the gap. The CDR3 has 13 residues.

In this sample, this clonotype turned up a few times. The rearrangement links TRBV5-5 to TRBJ1-1; D remains unclear. Trimming stripped 1 base from V and 2 bases from J, with 15 bases between. CDR3 length: 16 residues. Germline V lookup: CDR1 SGHKS, CDR2 YYEKEE (reference sequence). The CDR3 DNA reads as TGTGCCAGCAGCTTGTACCAGATTGTACAAAACACTGAAGCTTTCTTT. Translation gives CASSLYQIVQNTEAFF. The full variable domain, with the rest looked up from reference TRBV5-5 and TRBJ1-1, is DAGVTQSPTHLIKTRGQQVTLRCSPISGHKSVSWYQQVLGQGPQFIFQYYEKEERGRGNFPDRFSARQFPNYSSELNVNALLLGDSALYLCASSLYQIVQNTEAFFGQGTRLTVV.